Listed below are T cell receptor beta chains from one sample, sequenced in a study of shared clonotypes between healthy human individuals. Here immunoSEQ multiplex PCR was the method, and the copy in TCRdb shows in-frame clones only, minus some. The sample shows millions of clones, 93% of them seen only once. The specimen sequenced was naive CD4+ T cells from PBMCs. Source of these receptors: a man aged 18 to 30 in good health. Some clones in this sample may be carry-over from other donors' samples. Both conserved end residues are part of each CDR3. The order of the fields is V gene, D gene, clone size, J gene, CDR3 protein, CDR3 DNA. A D gene is named only where the DNA matches it firmly. Only some rows state a clone size, as once, few, many or a class for expanded clones.

>TRBV7-9|-|-|TRBJ1-1
CASSRLGVNTEAFF
TGTGCCAGCAGCCGCCTTGGGGTAAACACTGAAGCTTTCTTT
>TRBV11-2|-|-|TRBJ2-1
CASSLDDEQFF
TGTGCCAGCAGCTTAGACGATGAGCAGTTCTTC
>TRBV2|TRBD1|-|TRBJ1-1
CASSTRGVRTEAFF
TGTGCCAGCAGCACCAGGGGGGTAAGGACTGAAGCTTTCTTT
>TRBV25-1|-|-|TRBJ2-2
CASSWDFPTGELFF
TGTGCCAGCTCATGGGACTTCCCCACCGGGGAGCTGTTTTTT
>TRBV25-1|-|-|TRBJ2-3
CASSADRDLTDTQYF
TGTGCCAGCAGTGCAGACCGGGATCTCACAGATACGCAGTATTTT
>TRBV5-1|-|-|TRBJ2-7
CASSLILRPSSYEQYF
TGCGCCAGCAGCTTGATACTGCGCCCGAGCTCCTACGAGCAGTACTTC
>TRBV7-2|-|-|TRBJ1-4
CASSQTGANEKLFF
TGTGCCAGCAGCCAGACAGGAGCTAATGAAAAACTGTTTTTT
>TRBV5-6|-|-|TRBJ2-7
CASSLALWKSSYEQYF
TGTGCCAGCAGCTTGGCCCTATGGAAGAGCTCCTACGAGCAGTACTTC
>TRBV19|-|-|TRBJ1-2
CASSPRTATNYGYTF
TGTGCCAGTAGTCCCCGGACAGCTACTAACTATGGCTACACCTTC
>TRBV4-3|-|-|TRBJ1-1
CASSLHGTNTEAFF
TGCGCCAGCAGCCTCCACGGGACGAACACTGAAGCTTTCTTT
>TRBV10-3|TRBD2|-|TRBJ2-7
CAISEGTSFYEQYF
TGTGCCATCAGTGAAGGGACTAGCTTTTACGAGCAGTACTTC
>TRBV11-3|TRBD2|-|TRBJ2-5
CASSEGLAGDQETQYF
TGTGCCAGCAGCGAAGGACTAGCGGGAGACCAAGAGACCCAGTACTTC
>TRBV2|-|once|TRBJ2-4
CASSEGPLNIQYF
TGTGCCAGCAGTGAAGGTCCCCTAAACATTCAGTACTTC
>TRBV7-6|TRBD1|-|TRBJ2-1
CASSYGQGAYNEQFF
TGTGCCAGCAGTTACGGACAGGGGGCGTACAATGAGCAGTTCTTC
>TRBV5-1|-|once|TRBJ1-4
CASSLAQSGEKLFF
TGCGCCAGCAGCTTGGCCCAGTCGGGTGAAAAACTGTTTTTT
>TRBV4-3|-|-|TRBJ1-1
CASSQVGPPNTEAFF
TGCGCCAGCAGCCAGGTGGGACCGCCGAACACTGAAGCTTTCTTT
>TRBV6-5|-|-|TRBJ1-2
CASSPTARGGYTF
TGTGCCAGCAGTCCGACGGCGCGGGGTGGCTACACCTTC
>TRBV10-1|-|-|TRBJ2-5
CASSNGKTQYF
TGCGCCAGCTCTAATGGGAAGACCCAGTACTTC
>TRBV28|-|-|TRBJ2-7
CASSLNTAYEQYF
TGTGCCAGCAGTTTAAACACAGCCTACGAGCAGTACTTC
>TRBV29-1|-|once|TRBJ2-7
CSVEDPGPNEQYF
TGCAGCGTTGAAGATCCAGGGCCCAACGAGCAGTACTTC
>TRBV4-2|-|-|TRBJ2-3
CASSQGSSDTQYF
TGTGCCAGCAGCCAAGGCTCGTCAGATACGCAGTATTTT
>TRBV7-3|TRBD2|-|TRBJ2-3
CASSLKASGSGDTQYF
TGTGCCAGCAGCTTAAAAGCTAGCGGGAGCGGGGATACGCAGTATTTT
>TRBV9|TRBD2|-|TRBJ2-1
CASSTTPVAGPEHYNEQFF
TGTGCCAGCAGTACCACCCCGGTAGCGGGACCTGAACACTACAATGAGCAGTTCTTC
>TRBV7-8|TRBD1|-|TRBJ1-4
CASSQDRAIEKLFF
TGTGCCAGCAGCCAAGACAGGGCAATCGAAAAACTGTTTTTT
>TRBV5-4|-|-|TRBJ1-2
CASSLAPRGSSGGYTF
TGTGCCAGCAGCTTAGCCCCCCGGGGGAGTTCGGGGGGCTACACCTTC
>TRBV10-3|-|-|TRBJ1-6
CAISYTANSPLHF
TGTGCCATCAGTTATACAGCGAATTCACCCCTCCACTTT
>TRBV11-2|-|-|TRBJ1-1
CASSSRGRDTEAFF
TGTGCCAGCAGTTCTCGGGGGCGGGATACTGAAGCTTTCTTT